This T cell receptor (beta chain) was recovered during a study of response to subunit inactivated influenza vaccine. J was trimmed by 7 bases and V by 2 bases; bases with no gene match: 7. The CDR3 has 17 amino acids. Germline V lookup: CDR1 SNHLY, CDR2 FYNNEI. Using its own MiXCR run on the RT-PCR reads, TCRdb lists one record per CDR3 protein. Seen here are about 540,000 distinct CDR3 sequences, around 25% observed once, and the top ten hold about 3%. In addition, the sample was reused for a study of T cells expressing NK-cell markers. Turning to that study: TCR beta cDNA was generated via 5'RACE template switching incorporating UMIs. Repertoire data for TCR beta were derived from sorted T cells (CD3+CD56+NKG2C+, CD3+CD56+NKG2C- and CD3+CD56-NKG2C+). Out of eight donors sequenced, seven tested HCMV-seropositive and the remaining one seronegative.

The sequenced sample was CD4+ T cells sorted from PBMCs, obtained less than 13 days after vaccination. The V gene is TRBV2, the J gene TRBJ2-1; 14 bases fit TRBD2. This TCR was sampled from a man aged 50-59 years who received an inactivated influenza vaccine. The DNA for the CDR3 is TGTGCCAGCAGTGAAAGGGGACTAGCGGGAGTTCGGAATGAGCAGTTCTTC. Amino acids: CASSERGLAGVRNEQFF.